The clone carrying this T cell receptor beta chain showed up just a few times. This record belongs to a study of blood T cell repertoires in COVID-19. For the study at large: Samples taken during acute and convalescent COVID-19 were collected in the United States, Italy and Spain.

Sequenced by immunoSEQ multiplex PCR; TCRdb stores in-frame clones only, minus some. The sample contains 150,000 to 200,000 clones, about 83% of which appear only once. Looked up from germline, CDR1 is GTSNPN and CDR2 is SVGIG (reference sequence). V dropped 5 bases and J dropped 7; count of bases not matched to a gene: 11. The CDR3 has 14 residues. The sample consisted of peripheral blood. The genes are TRBV30 and TRBJ1-1; 9 bases are a match to TRBD1. The sequence came from a human donor in a cohort sampled during active COVID-19. The CDR3 region has the DNA TGTGCCTGGGGCCCTCCGGGACAGGGAATTGAAGCTTTCTTT. Amino acid sequence: CAWGPPGQGIEAFF.